The 15 T cell receptor beta chains presented below share a single source sample, sequenced in a study of OX40 agonist ivuxolimab in advanced cancers. The protocol was immunoSEQ multiplex PCR, while the TCRdb copy is restricted to in-frame clones and leaves out a portion. The table has 55,000 to 65,000 clones, over 70% seen once. This specimen was CD4+ or CD8+ T cells sorted from blood, taken in a trial of the OX40 agonist ivuxolimab. The receptor set was obtained from an adult with an advanced solid tumor such as melanoma, head and neck, liver or kidney cancer.

This clone was picked up a small number of times. This sequence joins TRBV5-6 and TRBJ1-2, with D unresolved. Germline CDR1 SGHDT, CDR2 YYEEEE. V dropped 1 base and J dropped 5 bases, with 6 bases sitting between them. The CDR3 spans 12 residues. CDR3 DNA sequence: TGTGCCAGCAGCTTGCCAGAGTATGGCTACACCTTC. Protein product: CASSLPEYGYTF.

V usage is TRBV4-1 and J usage is TRBJ2-1; perhaps TRBD2 as D (6 bases). Per germline, CDR1 MGHRA and CDR2 YSYEKL. The germline V and J ends were trimmed by 4 bases and 2 bases, with 18 bases remaining between them. The CDR3 has 17 amino acids. The CDR3 coding sequence is TGCGCCAGCAGCCGGGGTGGGGGGTCATGGCCCTACAATGAGCAGTTCTTC. As protein: CASSRGGGSWPYNEQFF.

This chain uses TRBV19 with TRBJ1-5; tentatively, D is TRBD1 (5 bases). This CDR3 has 16 residues. V lost 7 bases and J 3 bases, leaving 19 bases between the germline ends. The germline gives CDR1 LNHDA, CDR2 SQIVND (reference sequence). The CDR3 sequence: CASTSDYIGTNQPQHF. In DNA form, the CDR3 reads TGTGCCAGTACCTCCGACTATATTGGGACCAATCAGCCCCAGCATTTT.

The J gene is TRBJ1-4, the V gene TRBV6-6, with D perhaps TRBD1 (6 bases). CDR1 is MNHNY, CDR2 SVGAGI, per germline (reference sequence). V dropped 2 bases and J dropped 4 bases, with 11 bases sitting between them. The CDR3 extends over 15 amino acids. CDR3 coding DNA: TGTGCCAGCAGTTACGGGGGGGCAGATAATGAAAAACTGTTTTTT. It translates to CASSYGGADNEKLFF.

The V call is TRBV28, the J call TRBJ2-5, with 9 bases fitting TRBD1. Germline lookup yields CDR1 MDHEN and CDR2 SYDVKM. The length of the CDR3 is 16 residues. With 4 bases clipped from V and 1 base from J, the junction kept 7 bases outside the gene matches. In DNA form, the CDR3 reads TGTGCCAGCAGTTCCCCCGGACAGGGGTTCCAAGAGACCCAGTACTTC. Protein: CASSSPGQGFQETQYF.

Ten or more counts support this clone. This chain connects TRBV5-1 to TRBJ2-7, with TRBD2 as a possible D gene (7 bases). This CDR3 is 17 amino acids long. The germline CDR1 and CDR2 sequences are SGHRS and YFSETQ. Trimming removed 4 bases at V and 1 base at J, with 21 bases between. Written as DNA, the CDR3 is TGCGCCAGCAGCCCGAAGGGACATCCCGGGGGGTCCTACGAGCAGTACTTC. Translated, it gives CASSPKGHPGGSYEQYF.

V and J are TRBV10-3 and TRBJ2-3; TRBD2 matches 8 bases. CDR3 length: 18 amino acids. Trimming took 0 bases from V and 4 from J; bases not matched to a gene: 12. The V gene's germline CDR1 is ENHRY and CDR2 SYGVKD. The CDR3 sequence is CAISESGYPAGVSDTQYF. The CDR3 region has the DNA TGTGCCATCAGTGAGTCTGGCTATCCAGCGGGAGTTTCAGATACGCAGTATTTT.

As concerns this clone: In the same sample, other DNA sequences code for this CDR3. The chain has TRBV20-1 and TRBJ2-7; D gene unclear. CDR1 is DFQATT, CDR2 SNEGSKA, per germline (reference sequence). CDR3 size: 11 residues. Trimming took off 0 bases at V and 1 base at J, with 1 base between the two ends. The CDR3 sequence is CSARDSYEQYF. DNA of the CDR3: TGCAGTGCTAGAGATTCCTACGAGCAGTACTTC.

The chain combines TRBV7-2 with TRBJ2-3, with 9 bases aligning to TRBD2. The V segment lost 3 bases and the J segment 7 bases; nucleotides outside the gene matches: 5. CDR1 SGHTA and CDR2 FQGNSA come from the germline V gene. The CDR3 totals 14 residues. DNA for the CDR3: TGTGCCAGCAGCTTGCGGGGGGGCCGGAATACGCAGTATTTT. It translates to CASSLRGGRNTQYF.

The J gene is TRBJ2-7, the V gene TRBV6-6; 9 positions match TRBD1. The germline V gene encodes CDR1 MNHNY and CDR2 SVGAGI (reference sequence). Losses at the gene ends were 11 bases for V and 6 bases for J; bases not matched to a gene: 11. CDR3 size: 13 residues. CDR3 DNA sequence: TGTGCCGCAGCTGGGACAGGGTATAGCGAGCAGTACTTC. Translation: CAAAGTGYSEQYF.

This clone appeared once. The chain employs TRBV5-1 and TRBJ2-3; 9 nucleotides agree with TRBD2. The CDR3 has 15 amino acids. Germline-derived CDR1 and CDR2 are SGHRS and YFSETQ. J was trimmed by 6 bases and V by 4 bases; bases with no gene match: 9. The chain's CDR3 is CASSRGTSPRDTQYF. The CDR3 coding sequence is TGCGCCAGCAGCCGGGGGACTAGCCCTCGCGATACGCAGTATTTT.

The chain recombines TRBV5-6 with TRBJ2-7, with a tentative D call TRBD1 (5 bases). The CDR3 covers 17 residues. Germline loops: CDR1 SGHDT, CDR2 YYEEEE. V was trimmed by 0 bases and J by 6 bases, leaving 22 bases between them. CDR3 DNA sequence: TGTGCCAGCAGCTTGGCGCGGATGGACGGACAATTGGGCGAGCAGTACTTC. As protein: CASSLARMDGQLGEQYF.

V is TRBV30 and J is TRBJ2-3, with D maybe TRBD1 (5 bases). Germline loops: CDR1 GTSNPN, CDR2 SVGIG (reference sequence). V was trimmed by 3 bases and J by 0 bases, leaving 10 bases between them. There are 14 residues in the CDR3. CDR3 protein: CAWRTGPSTDTQYF. CDR3 nucleotides: TGTGCCTGGAGAACAGGCCCAAGCACAGATACGCAGTATTTT.

V and J are TRBV27 and TRBJ2-3; 10 bases are a match to TRBD1. J gave up 1 base and V 5 bases, and 6 bases lay outside the gene matches. The CDR3 totals 16 residues. Germline-derived CDR1 and CDR2 are MNHEY and SMNVEV (reference sequence). The CDR3 DNA is TGTGCCAGCAGTATCGACAGGGGGCCAGGCACAGATACGCAGTATTTT. Its protein is CASSIDRGPGTDTQYF.

Only one count was recorded for this clone. The rearrangement joins TRBV28 to TRBJ2-5; no reliable D call. The J call is uncertain, as TRBJ2-7 better fits the DNA end. Looked up from germline, CDR1 is MDHEN and CDR2 is SYDVKM. The CDR3 covers 11 residues. The CDR3 DNA follows: TGTGCCAGCAGCACAAGCTACGAGCAGTACTTC. It yields the protein CASSTSYEQYF.